The 10 T cell receptor beta chains below were found in one sample sequenced in a study of blood T cell repertoires in COVID-19. Produced via immunoSEQ multiplex PCR; TCRdb's table is partial and in-frame only. The data contain tens of thousands of clones, 80% to 85% of them singletons. The sequenced sample consisted of peripheral blood. The receptors here all came from a man aged 30-40 years with COVID-19, enrolled during active disease.

The rearrangement uses TRBV7-6 and TRBJ2-7; D may be TRBD2 (6 bases). In germline, CDR1 is SGHVS, CDR2 FNYEAQ. This CDR3 is built from 12 residues. V gave up 5 bases and J gave up 2 bases, with 7 bases separating them. CDR3 residues: CASSGLTYEQYF. CDR3 in DNA: TGTGCCAGCAGCGGACTAACCTACGAGCAGTACTTC.

V usage is TRBV28 and J usage is TRBJ2-7; possibly TRBD1 for D (5 bases). CDR3 length equals 15 residues. V was cut by 1 base and J by 7 bases, with 17 bases left in between. From germline, CDR1 is MDHEN and CDR2 SYDVKM. The CDR3: CASSLSQTVRREQYF. The CDR3 DNA follows: TGTGCCAGCAGTTTATCCCAGACAGTCCGGAGAGAGCAGTACTTC.

This chain connects TRBV9 to TRBJ2-1; 11 bases are a match to TRBD2. V lost 0 bases and J lost 9; bases outside the gene matches: 2. The CDR3 sequence is 14 residues long. Germline V gives CDR1 SGDLS, CDR2 YYNGEE. This CDR3 is CASSVDGLAGEQFF. The CDR3 nucleotides are TGTGCCAGCAGCGTAGACGGACTAGCGGGTGAGCAGTTCTTC.

This clone was seen a handful of times. This chain uses TRBV7-9 with TRBJ2-3, with D perhaps TRBD1 (5 bases). Germline V gene sequence: CDR1 SEHNR, CDR2 FQNEAQ (reference sequence). The CDR3 is made up of 17 amino acids. Trimming took 5 bases from V and 4 from J, leaving 22 bases between them. The CDR3 region is CASSRQLRTLRADTQYF. CDR3 bases: TGTGCCAGCAGCAGACAGCTTAGGACCCTCCGCGCAGATACGCAGTATTTT.

The chain couples TRBV12-3 or TRBV12-4 to TRBJ1-1; tentative D call: TRBD1 (5 bases). This CDR3 is built from 11 residues. Trimming took off 1 base at V and 11 bases at J, with 8 bases between the two ends. The DNA for the CDR3 is TGTGCCAGCAGTTTAGAAGGGGCGGCTTTCTTT. Protein sequence: CASSLEGAAFF.

The chain has TRBV19 and TRBJ1-5, with 11 bases fitting TRBD1. There are 15 residues in the CDR3. Germline lookup yields CDR1 LNHDA and CDR2 SQIVND (reference sequence). J lost 5 bases, V lost 3 bases, and 3 bases had no gene match. The CDR3 DNA reads as TGTGCCAGTAGTATTTCGGACAGGGGGCATCAGCCCCAGCATTTT. Translating gives CASSISDRGHQPQHF.

A single count supports this clone. This chain links TRBV24-1 with TRBJ2-1, with D possibly matching TRBD1 (6 bases). This CDR3 spans 13 amino acids. Trimming cost V 7 bases and J 0 bases, with 6 bases left between them. The germline gives CDR1 KGHDR, CDR2 SFDVKD. CDR3 amino acids: CATRQGSYNEQFF. CDR3 DNA sequence: TGTGCCACCAGACAGGGCTCCTACAATGAGCAGTTCTTC.

The rearrangement links TRBV3-1 (or the pseudogene TRBV3-2) to TRBJ2-7; D call uncertain. The germline V gene has CDR1 LGHDT and CDR2 YNNKEL (reference sequence). Trimming left V 6 bases short and J 1 base short, with 4 bases between. The CDR3 has 11 amino acids. The CDR3 bases are TGTGCCAGCAGTTCTTCCTACGAGCAGTACTTC. Encoded protein: CASSSSYEQYF.

CDR3 nucleotide sequence: TGCAGCGTTGTTGTGGGGGGACCCGCTGAAGCTTTCTTT. Protein product: CSVVVGGPAEAFF. This rearrangement joins TRBV29-1 to TRBJ1-1, with a tentative D call TRBD1 (5 bases). The V end lost 4 bases, the J end lost 6 bases, and 15 bases lay between the germline ends. Germline CDR1 is SQVTM and CDR2 is ANQGSEA. This CDR3 region has 13 residues.

The V gene is TRBV5-1, the J gene TRBJ2-2; 10 bases line up with TRBD2. CDR1 is SGHRS and CDR2 is YFSETQ in the germline V gene. This CDR3 is 16 amino acids long. V lost 5 bases, J lost 7 bases, and 11 bases stayed unmatched. In DNA, the CDR3 is TGCGCCAGCAGGCCTGCCAGCGGGGGGGCTGGCGGGGAGCTGTTTTTT. Amino acids: CASRPASGGAGGELFF.